Below, 15 T cell receptor beta chains from the same sample are listed, as sequenced in a study of T cell changes during pregnancy in multiple sclerosis. Clones were read by immunoSEQ multiplex PCR, and TCRdb kept only the in-frame ones, dropping some. The table records fewer than 85,000 clones, about 95% of them present only once. The sample was peripheral blood, taken in the second trimester of pregnancy. The receptors shown here come from a female donor with multiple sclerosis, enrolled in a pregnancy study.

The rearrangement links TRBV18 to TRBJ2-7; 7 bases map to TRBD1. The CDR3 runs 14 residues. V lost 3 bases, J lost 4 bases, and 6 bases stayed unmatched. Germline assignment: CDR1 KGHSH and CDR2 LQKENI. As DNA, the CDR3 is TGTGCCAGCTCACCGAGCCGACAGGGTTACGAGCAGTACTTC. Its protein product is CASSPSRQGYEQYF.

The rearrangement joins TRBV15 to TRBJ1-2; no clear D. The CDR3 spans 12 residues. Germline V lookup: CDR1 LNHNV, CDR2 YYDKDF (reference sequence). The V and J ends lost 1 base and 5 bases respectively, with 5 bases between them. The CDR3 sequence: CATSRAQYGYTF. The CDR3 coding sequence is TGTGCCACCAGCAGAGCCCAGTATGGCTACACCTTC.

The chain recombines TRBV7-8 with TRBJ2-3, with TRBD2 identical over 7 bases. Germline V CDR1 and CDR2: SGHVS, FQNEAQ. Unmatched junction bases numbered 11, after V lost 7 bases and J lost 1 base. This CDR3 is 16 amino acids long. The CDR3 region is CASNLLATRGTDTQYF. CDR3 coding DNA: TGTGCCAGCAACCTACTAGCGACCCGAGGCACAGATACGCAGTATTTT.

V is TRBV19 and J is TRBJ1-3; D might be TRBD1 (5 bases). The CDR3 is 14 amino acids. V lost 7 bases and J lost 2, with 12 bases in between. Germline V gene sequence: CDR1 LNHDA, CDR2 SQIVND (reference sequence). The CDR3, as DNA: TGTGCCAGTAACTTGGGAGGGGCTGGAAACACCATATATTTT. Translated: CASNLGGAGNTIYF. The entire variable domain, with the rest obtained from reference TRBV19 and TRBJ1-3, is as follows: DGGITQSPKYLFRKEGQNVTLSCEQNLNHDAMYWYRQDPGQGLRLIYYSQIVNDFQKGDIAEGYSVSREKKESFPLTVTSAQKNPTAFYLCASNLGGAGNTIYFGEGSWLTVV.

The chain carries TRBV10-3 and TRBJ2-1, with 13 bases aligning to TRBD2. The CDR3 is 15 amino acids. The ends lost 5 bases at V and 5 bases at J; junction bases unmatched: 3. CDR1 is ENHRY, CDR2 SYGVKD, per germline. DNA for the CDR3: TGTGCCATCAGTTCGACTAGCGGGGGGAACAATGAGCAGTTCTTC. This gives the protein CAISSTSGGNNEQFF.

This rearrangement joins TRBV29-1 to TRBJ1-1; D uncertain. CDR3 length: 12 amino acids. Per the germline V gene, CDR1 is SQVTM and CDR2 is ANQGSEA. Trimming pared 7 bases from V and 5 bases from J, leaving 14 bases between. The CDR3 sequence: CSAKAGRTEAFF. CDR3 coding DNA: TGCAGCGCCAAGGCGGGTCGAACTGAAGCTTTCTTT.

The gene calls are TRBV28 and TRBJ2-1; D possibly corresponds to TRBD1 (5 bases). V shed 5 bases and J shed 9 bases, with 11 bases lying between them. The CDR3 totals 12 residues. CDR1 MDHEN and CDR2 SYDVKM come from the germline V gene. The CDR3 loop reads CASSAQGLEQFF. The CDR3 coding sequence is TGTGCCAGCAGTGCGCAGGGTCTTGAGCAGTTCTTC.

The count of this clone is one. The chain uses TRBV28 and TRBJ2-2; D is unclear. The CDR3 covers 13 residues. CDR1 MDHEN and CDR2 SYDVKM come from the germline V gene. The V and J ends lost 3 bases and 7 bases respectively, with 9 bases between them. CDR3 nucleotides: TGTGCCAGCAGTTTGACATCCCGCGGGGAGCTGTTTTTT. As protein: CASSLTSRGELFF.

The count of this clone is one. The V and J genes are TRBV7-7 and TRBJ2-3; D is unresolved. Germline-derived CDR1 and CDR2 are SSHAT and FNYEAQ (reference sequence). The V end lost 5 bases, the J end lost 3 bases, and 12 bases lay between the germline ends. CDR3 length: 14 residues. The chain's CDR3 is CASSPRFGTDTQYF. CDR3 in DNA: TGTGCCAGCAGCCCACGGTTCGGTACAGATACGCAGTATTTT.

The gene calls are TRBV6-5 and TRBJ1-1; weak D call: TRBD1 (5 bases). The CDR3 has 14 residues. With 0 bases removed from V and 3 bases from J, the gap between germline ends came to 8 bases. Per germline, CDR1 MNHEY and CDR2 SVGAGI. CDR3 protein: CASSYSWGDTEAFF. The DNA of the CDR3 is TGTGCCAGCAGTTACTCGTGGGGGGACACTGAAGCTTTCTTT.

The V gene is TRBV7-8, the J gene TRBJ2-7; tentatively, D is TRBD1 (6 bases). V was cut by 5 bases and J by 3 bases, with 17 bases left in between. CDR1 is SGHVS, CDR2 FQNEAQ, per germline. The CDR3 runs 15 residues. The CDR3 DNA follows: TGTGCCAGCAGCCAGGAAATCGGGACACACTACGAGCAGTACTTC. Translated, it gives CASSQEIGTHYEQYF.

The chain is built from TRBV11-1 and TRBJ1-2, with 9 bases aligning to TRBD1. The CDR3 runs 15 residues. V shed 5 bases, J shed 7 bases, and the junction held 11 bases outside the gene matches. Germline V gene data show CDR1 as SGHAT and CDR2 as FQDESV (reference sequence). CDR3 amino acids: CASSENRGPYVGYTF. The CDR3 coding sequence is TGTGCCAGCAGCGAAAACAGGGGGCCCTACGTTGGCTACACCTTC.

The V and J genes are TRBV7-8 and TRBJ1-2; 7 nucleotides align to TRBD1. CDR1 is SGHVS, CDR2 FQNEAQ, per germline. The CDR3 has 15 residues. Trimming removed 5 bases from V and 5 bases from J; junction bases left unmatched: 11. CDR3 region: CASSAGTARGYGYTF. The CDR3, as DNA: TGTGCCAGCAGCGCCGGGACAGCGAGGGGTTATGGCTACACCTTC.

The V gene is TRBV7-3, the J gene TRBJ2-6; TRBD1 agrees at 8 bases. Looked up from germline, CDR1 is SGHTA and CDR2 is FQGTGA. This CDR3 is built from 18 residues. Losses at the gene ends were 0 bases for V and 0 bases for J; bases not matched to a gene: 4. The CDR3 spells CASSLTNRGISGANVLTF. The DNA of the CDR3 is TGTGCCAGCAGCTTAACAAACAGGGGGATCTCTGGGGCCAACGTCCTGACTTTC.

V usage is TRBV9 and J usage is TRBJ1-1; TRBD1 is a possible D gene (6 bases). Trimming took off 4 bases at V and 1 base at J, with 14 bases between the two ends. Germline lookup yields CDR1 SGDLS and CDR2 YYNGEE. This CDR3 is 15 amino acids long. The CDR3 nucleotides read TGTGCCAGCAGCCCCTCCGGGACAACGAACACTGAAGCTTTCTTT. This encodes CASSPSGTTNTEAFF.